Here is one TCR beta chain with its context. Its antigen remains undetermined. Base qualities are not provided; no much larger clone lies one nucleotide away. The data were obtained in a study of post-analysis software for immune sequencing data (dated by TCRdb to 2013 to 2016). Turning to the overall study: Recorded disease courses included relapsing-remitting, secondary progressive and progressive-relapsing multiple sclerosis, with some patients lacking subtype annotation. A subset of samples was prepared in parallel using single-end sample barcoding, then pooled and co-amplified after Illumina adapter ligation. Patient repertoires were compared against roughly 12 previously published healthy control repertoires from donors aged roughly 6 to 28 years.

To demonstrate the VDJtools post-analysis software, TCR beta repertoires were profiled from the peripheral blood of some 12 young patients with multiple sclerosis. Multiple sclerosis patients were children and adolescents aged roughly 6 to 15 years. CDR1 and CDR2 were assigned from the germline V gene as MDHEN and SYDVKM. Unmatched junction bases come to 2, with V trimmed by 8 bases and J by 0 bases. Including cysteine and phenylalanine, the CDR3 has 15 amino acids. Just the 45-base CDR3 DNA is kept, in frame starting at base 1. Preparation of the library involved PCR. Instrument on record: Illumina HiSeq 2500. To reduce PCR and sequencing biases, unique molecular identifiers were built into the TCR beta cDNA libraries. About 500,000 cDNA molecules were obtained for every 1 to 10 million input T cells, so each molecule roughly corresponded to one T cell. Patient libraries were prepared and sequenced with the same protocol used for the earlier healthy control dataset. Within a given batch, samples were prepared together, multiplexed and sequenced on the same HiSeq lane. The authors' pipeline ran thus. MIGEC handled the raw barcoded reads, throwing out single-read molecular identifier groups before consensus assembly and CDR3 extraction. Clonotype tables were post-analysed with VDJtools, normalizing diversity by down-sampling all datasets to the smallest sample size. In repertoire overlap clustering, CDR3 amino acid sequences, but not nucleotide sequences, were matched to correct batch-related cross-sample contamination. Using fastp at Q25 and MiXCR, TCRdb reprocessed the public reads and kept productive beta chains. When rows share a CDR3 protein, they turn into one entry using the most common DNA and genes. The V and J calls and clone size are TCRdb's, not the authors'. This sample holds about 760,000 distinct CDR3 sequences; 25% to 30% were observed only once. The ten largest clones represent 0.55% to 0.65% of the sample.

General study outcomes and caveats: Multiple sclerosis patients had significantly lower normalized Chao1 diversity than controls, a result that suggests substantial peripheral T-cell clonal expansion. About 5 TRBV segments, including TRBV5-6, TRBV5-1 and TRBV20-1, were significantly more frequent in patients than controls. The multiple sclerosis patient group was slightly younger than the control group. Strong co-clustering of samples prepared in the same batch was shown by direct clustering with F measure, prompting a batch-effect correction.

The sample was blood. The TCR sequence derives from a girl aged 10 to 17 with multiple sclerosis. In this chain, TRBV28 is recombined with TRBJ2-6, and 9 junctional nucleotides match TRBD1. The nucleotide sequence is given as TGTGCCAGCGGACAGGGGTTCTCTGGGGCCAACGTCCTGACTTTC. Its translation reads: CASGQGFSGANVLTF.